This is a list of T cell receptor beta chains from one sample in a study of response to subunit inactivated influenza vaccine. One entry per CDR3 protein, called by TCRdb with MiXCR from the RT-PCR reads. The data contain more than 600,000 distinct CDR3 sequences, around a sixth of them singletons. The input for sequencing was PBMCs from blood, taken about 5 days after vaccination. The receptor source for this set is a man over 45 who received an inactivated influenza vaccine. The CDR3 runs from the conserved cysteine through the conserved F or W. A D gene is named only where the DNA matches it firmly. Size is stated for part of the rows, as once, few or many counts, or as a class when the clone is expanded.

-	TRBD1	TRBV7-8	TRBJ2-3	TGTGCCAGCAGCCCGATCCGGGACAGGAGCACAGATACGCAGTATTTT	CASSPIRDRSTDTQYF
-	TRBD1	TRBV4-3	TRBJ2-5	TGCGCCAGCAGCCAATTAGGACAGGGAAAGACCCAGTACTTC	CASSQLGQGKTQYF
-	TRBD2	TRBV24-1	TRBJ2-1	TGTGCCACCAGCCGGAAAAGGGGCGGGAGGGCCACCAATGAGCAGTTCTTC	CATSRKRGGRATNEQFF
-	-	TRBV20-1	TRBJ2-3	TGCAGTGCTAGTCCTAAGGTAAACACAGATACGCAGTATTTT	CSASPKVNTDTQYF
-	-	TRBV5-5	TRBJ2-7	TGTGCCAGCAGCTTGCGCGACACAGGGTCCGCGAGCTCCTACGAGCAGTACTTC	CASSLRDTGSASSYEQYF
-	-	TRBV29-1	TRBJ1-5	TGCAGCGTTGTGGTCCTGAATCAGCCCCAGCATTTT	CSVVVLNQPQHF
few	-	TRBV20-1	TRBJ2-7	TGCAGTGCTAGAGGGCCCGGACAGACCCCCTACGAGCAGTACTTC	CSARGPGQTPYEQYF
-	-	TRBV27	TRBJ2-1	TGTGCCAGCAGAGTCGGGAGATTCAGCGTGTCAAGGGATGAGCAGTTCTTC	CASRVGRFSVSRDEQFF
-	TRBD2	TRBV6-1	TRBJ2-5	TGTGCCAGCAGCGGACTAGCGCATAAAGAGACCCAGTACTTC	CASSGLAHKETQYF
many	-	TRBV20-1	TRBJ2-7	TGCAGTGCTAGAGATCTAGCAGGTGTCTACGAGCAGTACTTC	CSARDLAGVYEQYF
-	-	TRBV20-1	TRBJ1-2	TGCAGTGCAGGGGGACGGCAGTATGGCTACACCTTC	CSAGGRQYGYTF
few	TRBD1	TRBV15	TRBJ1-2	TGTGCCACCAGCAGAGAGTCAGGGGGGACTGGCTACACCTTC	CATSRESGGTGYTF
-	-	TRBV5-1	TRBJ1-6	TGCGCCAGCAGCTTAGGTGGAGCCGGGTCCTATAATTCACCCCTCCACTTT	CASSLGGAGSYNSPLHF
few	-	TRBV6-2/TRBV6-3	TRBJ1-1	TGTGCCAGCAGTGTCCTTGAGGACAACACTGAAGCTTTCTTT	CASSVLEDNTEAFF
few	TRBD2	TRBV28	TRBJ2-7	TGTGCCAGCAGTTTATCGGGGGGGCTATTCTCCTACGAGCAGTACTTC	CASSLSGGLFSYEQYF
-	-	TRBV7-2	TRBJ2-5	TGTGCCAGCAGCTCGCCGATGAGGGCCCAGTACTTC	CASSSPMRAQYF
few	TRBD1	TRBV27	TRBJ2-1	TGTGCCAGCAGTTTACCCGACAGGGGCTACAATGAGCAGTTCTTC	CASSLPDRGYNEQFF
many	TRBD2	TRBV20-1	TRBJ2-1	TGCAGTGCTAGAGACCTAGCGGGAGCAGATGAGCAGTTCTTC	CSARDLAGADEQFF
few	-	TRBV27	TRBJ1-2	TGTGCCAGCAGTTTGAGAGTCCATAGTGGCTACACCTTC	CASSLRVHSGYTF
-	-	TRBV7-3	TRBJ2-3	TGTGCCAGCAGCTATAAAGGGGGGAGCACAGATACGCAGTATTTT	CASSYKGGSTDTQYF
-	-	TRBV20-1	TRBJ2-3	TGCAGTGCTAGAGATAGGGCAGTTCTCACAGATACGCAGTATTTT	CSARDRAVLTDTQYF
-	-	TRBV7-9	TRBJ2-7	TGTGCCAGCAGCCGAGGGGGGGTGGCCACCTCACCCTACGAGCAGTACTTC	CASSRGGVATSPYEQYF
few	TRBD1	TRBV24-1	TRBJ2-3	TGTGCCACCAGTGACGCCGGGACAGGGGGAATCCCAGATACGCAGTATTTT	CATSDAGTGGIPDTQYF
few	-	TRBV24-1	TRBJ2-1	TGTGCCACCAGTGACATGACTCGAAATGAGCAGTTCTTC	CATSDMTRNEQFF
-	-	TRBV4-1	TRBJ2-3	TGCGCCAGCAGCCAAGCCACATCCACAGATACGCAGTATTTT	CASSQATSTDTQYF
-	TRBD2	TRBV11-1	TRBJ2-1	TGTGCCAGCGGTCAGCGGGGTACATTGGATGAGCAGTTCTTC	CASGQRGTLDEQFF
-	-	TRBV5-1	TRBJ2-3	TGCGCCAGCAGCTTGGGCCAAAGGGGGGGCGATACGCAGTATTTT	CASSLGQRGGDTQYF
few	TRBD1	TRBV15	TRBJ1-1	TGTGCCACCAGCACTAGACAGGGTGGGACTGAAGCTTTCTTT	CATSTRQGGTEAFF
few	TRBD2	TRBV7-9	TRBJ2-1	TGTGCCAGCACCCGGGCCGGGGGAGTCTTGCGGGAGGACTCCTACAATGAGCAGTTCTTC	CASTRAGGVLREDSYNEQFF
few	TRBD1	TRBV6-1	TRBJ1-2	TGTGCCAGCACACGGACAGGGGGCGGCTATGGCTACACCTTC	CASTRTGGGYGYTF
-	-	TRBV2	TRBJ2-1	TGTGCCAGCAGAGGGGCAGTCCTCGCGCAGTTCTTC	CASRGAVLAQFF
-	-	TRBV4-3	TRBJ2-2	TGCGCCAGCAGCTATACTTCCGGGACAAAAACCGGGGAGCTGTTTTTT	CASSYTSGTKTGELFF
-	TRBD2	TRBV5-6	TRBJ2-5	TGTGCCAGCAGCTTAAGGGACTTGGGGGGGAGGACCCAGTACTTC	CASSLRDLGGRTQYF
few	TRBD2	TRBV5-1	TRBJ2-7	TGCGCCAGCAGCTTGTTCGGGGGGGTTAGCGAGCAGTACTTC	CASSLFGGVSEQYF
many	TRBD1	TRBV18	TRBJ1-2	TGTGCCAGCAGCCCCCGACAGGGGGATGGCTACACCTTC	CASSPRQGDGYTF
few	-	TRBV7-9	TRBJ1-1	TGTGCCAGCAGCTTAGCAGCCGCGAACACTGAAGCTTTCTTT	CASSLAAANTEAFF
-	-	TRBV9	TRBJ1-6	TGTGCCAGCAGCGTAGTCGATTCACCCCTCCACTTT	CASSVVDSPLHF
-	-	TRBV7-6	TRBJ1-5	TGTGCCAGCAGCTTAGGACGGCCCAATCAGCCCCAGCATTTT	CASSLGRPNQPQHF
few	-	TRBV11-1	TRBJ2-7	TGTGCCAGCAGCCCGTGGGCCGGATCCTACGAGCAGTACTTC	CASSPWAGSYEQYF
-	-	TRBV24-1	TRBJ2-1	TGTGCCACCAGCAGATCCGGGGCCCCCCAGGACAATGAGCAGTTCTTC	CATSRSGAPQDNEQFF
many	-	TRBV12-3/TRBV12-4	TRBJ2-2	TGTGCCAGCAGGAAACGACAGGATAACACCGGGGAGCTGTTTTTT	CASRKRQDNTGELFF
-	-	TRBV29-1	TRBJ1-2	TGCAGCGTTGAATCGGGGCGGGTTTCGGGTGGCTACACCTTC	CSVESGRVSGGYTF
-	-	TRBV7-2	TRBJ1-4	TGTGCCAGCAGCTTACGAACAGGTCGACTGTTTTTT	CASSLRTGRLFF
-	-	TRBV6-2/TRBV6-3	TRBJ2-5	TGTGCCAGCAGTTACTCACCGGAGACCCAGTACTTC	CASSYSPETQYF
-	-	TRBV6-1	TRBJ2-7	TGTGCCAGCACAGAATTGGGAGGATTACAGTACTTC	CASTELGGLQYF
many	-	TRBV20-1	TRBJ1-1	TGCAGTGCTAAAGGGGGGAAGAACACTGAAGCTTTCTTT	CSAKGGKNTEAFF
-	-	TRBV4-2	TRBJ1-5	TGTGCCAGCAGCCAAGAGTATGGGGACGGGTCGAGTAGTCATTTT	CASSQEYGDGSSSHF
-	TRBD2	TRBV28	TRBJ2-4	TGTGCCAGCAGTCCTCCCCCGACTAGCGGGAAGAACATTCAGTACTTC	CASSPPPTSGKNIQYF
few	-	TRBV7-2	TRBJ2-7	TGTGCCAGCAGCTCCCAGACAAACTACGAGCAGTACTTC	CASSSQTNYEQYF
many	-	TRBV29-1	TRBJ2-7	TGCAGCGTTGAAGGCCGGGGTGTCCAGGACGAGCAGTACTTC	CSVEGRGVQDEQYF
-	-	TRBV20-1	TRBJ1-6	TGCAGTGCAGAGAAGGGAAATTCACCCCTCCACTTT	CSAEKGNSPLHF
-	-	TRBV20-1	TRBJ2-7	TGCAGTCAATCCCAGGGAGACTACGAGCAGTACTTC	CSQSQGDYEQYF
few	-	TRBV7-2	TRBJ1-3	TGTGCCAGCAGCTTAGAAGGGCTTACCGGAAACACCATATATTTT	CASSLEGLTGNTIYF